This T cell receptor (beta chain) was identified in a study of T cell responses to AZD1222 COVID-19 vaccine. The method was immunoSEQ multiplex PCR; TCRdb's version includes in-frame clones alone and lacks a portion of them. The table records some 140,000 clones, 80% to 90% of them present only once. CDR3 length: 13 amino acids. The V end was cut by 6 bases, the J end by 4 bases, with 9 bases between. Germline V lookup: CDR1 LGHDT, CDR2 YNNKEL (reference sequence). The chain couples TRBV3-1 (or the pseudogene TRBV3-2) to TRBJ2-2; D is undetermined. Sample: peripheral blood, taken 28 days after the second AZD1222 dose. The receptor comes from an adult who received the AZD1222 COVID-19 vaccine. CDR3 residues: CASRGGPTGELFF. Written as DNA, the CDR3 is TGTGCCAGCAGAGGCGGACCCACCGGGGAGCTGTTTTTT.